This note documents a single T cell receptor beta chain sequence. Its antigen remains unknown. The CDR3 is 15 amino acids. CDR1 is MNHEY and CDR2 is SMNVEV in the germline V gene (reference sequence). The ends were cut back, 5 bases at V and 0 bases at J, with 10 bases in the middle. This sample is part of a study of human thymus T cells. Libraries were prepared by immunoSEQ multiplex PCR; TCRdb keeps only in-frame clonotypes and omits some of them. The sample contains 70,000 to 75,000 clones, about 95% of which appear only once. Obtained as resections during corrective heart surgery, the thymus tissue was then studied. Donors were healthy Finnish infants having corrective surgery for congenital heart defects. Findings of the study overall: The related literature has documented a marked overlap of thymic repertoires among unrelated individuals. An apparent bias in V and J gene usage was seen in thymic and blood repertoires.

The chain couples TRBV27 to TRBJ1-4, with D perhaps TRBD1 (6 bases). The sample comprised thymus tissue. This receptor was identified in a girl under three years old with a congenital heart defect but otherwise immunologically healthy. The CDR3 reads CASSTDRSTNEKLFF. In DNA form, the CDR3 reads TGTGCCAGCAGTACCGACAGGTCAACTAATGAAAAACTGTTTTTT.